The T cell receptor beta chain under discussion was sequenced for a study of blood T cell repertoires in COVID-19. Study-wide background: The United States, Italy and Spain were the sources of the acute and convalescent COVID-19 samples.

In the original workflow: Amplification of reference gene primers provided the estimated nucleated cell counts. Only in-frame clones appear in the TCRdb table, and some are missing; sequencing was by immunoSEQ multiplex PCR. The V and J calls and the clone size are those of that table, but D and trimming were determined from the DNA. The sample shows under 250,000 clones, roughly 90% of them seen only once. The sequence was obtained from a man aged 55-75 years who had recovered from COVID-19. The sequenced sample consisted of peripheral blood.

The CDR3 sequence is CASRWTDRGLKAFF. CDR3 coding DNA: TGCGCCAGCAGGTGGACCGACAGGGGTCTAAAAGCTTTCTTT. J is TRBJ1-1 and V is TRBV5-1, with TRBD1 matching 8 bases. Germline CDR1 is SGHRS and CDR2 is YFSETQ. This CDR3 comprises 14 residues. Unmatched junction bases numbered 12, after V lost 5 bases and J lost 9 bases.